Each of the 9 T cell receptor beta chains below was sequenced from the same sample in a study of a mutant IDH1 vaccine in newly diagnosed glioma. Profiled with immunoSEQ multiplex PCR; TCRdb holds only in-frame clones, not every one. The sample gives fewer than 45,000 clones, roughly 89% of which show up once; under 20% is in the top ten. Indicated time point: baseline, week 1 (first vaccination visit). Treatment here: pre-vaccination baseline after standard-of-care therapy. Sequences were derived from PBMCs, sampled from a glioma patient treated with radiotherapy, temozolomide or both. Source of these receptors: a man aged 18 to 29 with glioma.

J is TRBJ2-5 and V is TRBV6-5; TRBD1 is a possible D gene (5 bases). The CDR3 has 15 residues. CDR1 MNHEY and CDR2 SVGAGI come from the germline V gene. The germline V and J ends were trimmed by 2 bases and 0 bases, with 10 bases remaining between them. CDR3 protein: CASSYGPGNQETQYF. CDR3 bases: TGTGCCAGCAGTTACGGGCCAGGGAACCAAGAGACCCAGTACTTC.

This clone was counted a single time. The chain combines TRBV30 with TRBJ1-1, with D perhaps TRBD1 (5 bases). This CDR3 has 14 residues. V shed 3 bases and J shed 3 bases, with 14 bases lying between them. The germline gives CDR1 GTSNPN, CDR2 SVGIG (reference sequence). CDR3 sequence: CAWRPPGLDTEAFF. DNA for the CDR3: TGTGCCTGGAGACCCCCAGGGCTGGACACTGAAGCTTTCTTT.

The J gene is TRBJ1-2, the V gene TRBV5-1, with 7 positions matching TRBD1. CDR1 and CDR2 from the germline V gene are SGHRS and YFSETQ. Trimming cost V 4 bases and J 0 bases; bases outside gene matches: 3. This CDR3 contains 14 residues. CDR3 amino acids: CASSGGQANYGYTF. As DNA, the CDR3 is TGCGCCAGCAGCGGAGGACAGGCTAACTATGGCTACACCTTC.

J is TRBJ2-7 and V is TRBV6-5; D not resolved. This CDR3 comprises 14 residues. The germline gives CDR1 MNHEY, CDR2 SVGAGI. The germline V and J ends were trimmed by 6 bases and 0 bases, with 12 bases remaining between them. The CDR3 bases are TGTGCCAGCAGCCCGGGTGACGACTCCTACGAGCAGTACTTC. It yields the protein CASSPGDDSYEQYF.

This rearrangement joins TRBV2 to TRBJ2-6; 7 positions match TRBD1. V shed 8 bases and J 2 bases; nucleotides not matched to a gene: 6. Germline loops: CDR1 SNHLY, CDR2 FYNNEI. This CDR3 has 15 amino acids. CDR3 DNA sequence: TGTGCCAGCTCTACTGACAGGGCTGGGGCCAACGTCCTGACTTTC. Its translation: CASSTDRAGANVLTF.

The J gene is TRBJ2-7, the V gene TRBV30; TRBD1 agrees at 7 bases. CDR1 and CDR2 (germline): GTSNPN, SVGIG (reference sequence). The CDR3 loop spans 13 amino acids. With V trimmed by 8 bases and J by 2 bases, 9 bases remained unmatched. CDR3 coding DNA: TGTGCCCTCGACCGGGACAGCCCCTACGAGCAGTACTTC. This translates into CALDRDSPYEQYF.

The rearrangement joins TRBV5-6 to TRBJ1-4; a possible D gene is TRBD1 (6 bases). The CDR3 extends over 13 amino acids. CDR1 and CDR2 from the germline V gene are SGHDT and YYEEEE. Between the trimmed V and J ends, which lost 4 bases and 7 bases, there was a span of 11 bases. The CDR3 protein is CASSGGLGEKLFF. The CDR3 DNA follows: TGTGCCAGCAGCGGGGGCCTGGGTGAAAAACTGTTTTTT.

V usage is TRBV9 and J usage is TRBJ2-2; 9 bases match TRBD1. This CDR3 is 15 amino acids long. The junction had 7 bases not matched to a gene; V was cut back by 4 bases and J by 6 bases. Germline V gene sequence: CDR1 SGDLS, CDR2 YYNGEE. This CDR3 reads CASSNTQGAPGELFF. The CDR3 bases are TGTGCCAGCAGCAACACACAGGGGGCCCCCGGGGAGCTGTTTTTT. Complete variable domain (other parts from reference TRBV9 and TRBJ2-2): DSGVTQTPKHLITATGQRVTLRCSPRSGDLSVYWYQQSLDQGLQFLIQYYNGEERAKGNILERFSAQQFPDLHSELNLSSLELGDSALYFCASSNTQGAPGELFFGEGSRLTVL.

V and J are TRBV7-9 and TRBJ1-2; tentative D call: TRBD1 (5 bases). There are 13 residues in the CDR3. The V gene lost 5 bases and the J gene lost 4 bases, with 11 bases spanning the gap. Germline V gene lookup returns CDR1 SEHNR and CDR2 FQNEAQ (reference sequence). CDR3 amino acids: CASSQGTGYGYTF. CDR3 DNA: TGTGCCAGCAGCCAAGGGACCGGCTATGGCTACACCTTC.